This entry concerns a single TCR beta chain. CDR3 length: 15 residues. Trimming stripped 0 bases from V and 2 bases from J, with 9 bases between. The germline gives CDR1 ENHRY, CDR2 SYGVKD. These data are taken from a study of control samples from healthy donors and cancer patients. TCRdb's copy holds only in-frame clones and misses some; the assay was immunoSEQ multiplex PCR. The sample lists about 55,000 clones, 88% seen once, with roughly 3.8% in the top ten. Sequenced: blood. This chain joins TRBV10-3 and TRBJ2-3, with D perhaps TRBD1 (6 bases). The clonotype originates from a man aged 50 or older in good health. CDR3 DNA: TGTGCCATCAGTGAGTCAAAGGGGGTCACAGATACGCAGTATTTT. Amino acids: CAISESKGVTDTQYF.